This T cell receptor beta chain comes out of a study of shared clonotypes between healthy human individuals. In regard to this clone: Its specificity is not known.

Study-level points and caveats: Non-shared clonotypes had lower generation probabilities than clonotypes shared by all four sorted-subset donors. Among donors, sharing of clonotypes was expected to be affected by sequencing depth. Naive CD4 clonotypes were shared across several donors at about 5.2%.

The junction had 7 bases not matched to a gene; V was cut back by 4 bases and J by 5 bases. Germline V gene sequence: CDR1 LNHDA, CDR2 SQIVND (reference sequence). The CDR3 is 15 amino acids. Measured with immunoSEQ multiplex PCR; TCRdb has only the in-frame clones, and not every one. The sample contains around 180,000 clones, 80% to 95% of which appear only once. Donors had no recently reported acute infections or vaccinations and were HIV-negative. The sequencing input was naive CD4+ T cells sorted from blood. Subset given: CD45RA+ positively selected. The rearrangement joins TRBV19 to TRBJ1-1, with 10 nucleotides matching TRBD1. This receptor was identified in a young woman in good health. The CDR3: CASSTLTGGFTEAFF. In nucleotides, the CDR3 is TGTGCCAGTAGTACGCTGACAGGGGGCTTTACTGAAGCTTTCTTT.